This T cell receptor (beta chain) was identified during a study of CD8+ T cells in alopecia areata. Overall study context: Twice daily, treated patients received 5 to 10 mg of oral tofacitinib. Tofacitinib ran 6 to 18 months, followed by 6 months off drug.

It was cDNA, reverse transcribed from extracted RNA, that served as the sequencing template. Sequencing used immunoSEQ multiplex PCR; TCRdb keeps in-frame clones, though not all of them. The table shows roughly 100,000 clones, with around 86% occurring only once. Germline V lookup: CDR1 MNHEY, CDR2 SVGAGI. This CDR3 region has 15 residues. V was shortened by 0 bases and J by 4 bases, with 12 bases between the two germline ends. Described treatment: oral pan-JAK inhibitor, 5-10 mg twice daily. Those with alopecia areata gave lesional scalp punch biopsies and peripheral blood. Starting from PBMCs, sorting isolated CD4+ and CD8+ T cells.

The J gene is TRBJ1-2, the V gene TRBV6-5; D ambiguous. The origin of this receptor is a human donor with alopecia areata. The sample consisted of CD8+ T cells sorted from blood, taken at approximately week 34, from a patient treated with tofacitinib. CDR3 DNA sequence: TGTGCCAGCAGTTACTCGATTGACCGACCCTATGGCTACACCTTC. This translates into CASSYSIDRPYGYTF.